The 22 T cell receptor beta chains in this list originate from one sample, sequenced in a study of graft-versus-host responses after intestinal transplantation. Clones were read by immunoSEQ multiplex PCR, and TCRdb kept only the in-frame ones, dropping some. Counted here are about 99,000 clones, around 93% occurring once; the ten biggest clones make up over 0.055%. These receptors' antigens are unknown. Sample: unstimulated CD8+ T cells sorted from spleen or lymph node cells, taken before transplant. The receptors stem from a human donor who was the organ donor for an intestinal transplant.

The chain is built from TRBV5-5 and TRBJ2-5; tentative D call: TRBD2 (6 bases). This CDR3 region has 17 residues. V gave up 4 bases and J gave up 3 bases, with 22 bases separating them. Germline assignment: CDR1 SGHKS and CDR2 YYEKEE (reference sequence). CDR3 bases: TGTGCCAGCAGCGCGGGATTGGCGGTGGAATTTAAAGAGACCCAGTACTTC. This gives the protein CASSAGLAVEFKETQYF.

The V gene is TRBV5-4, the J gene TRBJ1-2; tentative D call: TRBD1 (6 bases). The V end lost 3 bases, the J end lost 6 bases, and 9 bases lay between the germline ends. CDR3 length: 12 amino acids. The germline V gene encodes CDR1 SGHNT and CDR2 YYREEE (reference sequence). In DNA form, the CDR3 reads TGTGCCAGCAGCTCGGACAGAAATGGCTACACCTTC. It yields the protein CASSSDRNGYTF. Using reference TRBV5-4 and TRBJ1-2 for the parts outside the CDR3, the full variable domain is ETGVTQSPTHLIKTRGQQVTLRCSSQSGHNTVSWYQQALGQGPQFIFQYYREEENGRGNFPPRFSGLQFPNYSSELNVNALELDDSALYLCASSSDRNGYTFGSGTRLTVV.

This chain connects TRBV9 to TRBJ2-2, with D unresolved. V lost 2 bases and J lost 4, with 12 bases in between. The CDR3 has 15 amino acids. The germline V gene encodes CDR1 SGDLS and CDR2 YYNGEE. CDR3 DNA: TGTGCCAGCAGCGTCGACTCTCGAGGCACCGGGGAGCTGTTTTTT. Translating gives CASSVDSRGTGELFF.

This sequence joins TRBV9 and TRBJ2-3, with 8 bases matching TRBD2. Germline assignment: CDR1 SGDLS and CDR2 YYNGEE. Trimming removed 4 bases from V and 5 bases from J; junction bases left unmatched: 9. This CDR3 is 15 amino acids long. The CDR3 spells CASSLPGLDGDTQYF. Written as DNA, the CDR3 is TGTGCCAGCAGCCTCCCGGGACTAGACGGAGATACGCAGTATTTT.

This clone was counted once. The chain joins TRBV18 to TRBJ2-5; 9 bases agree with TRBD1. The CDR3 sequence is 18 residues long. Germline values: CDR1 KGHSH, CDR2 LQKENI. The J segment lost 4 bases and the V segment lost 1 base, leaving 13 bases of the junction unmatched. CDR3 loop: CASSPRIFKDRGRETQYF. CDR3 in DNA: TGTGCCAGCTCACCACGAATTTTTAAGGACAGGGGACGAGAGACCCAGTACTTC.

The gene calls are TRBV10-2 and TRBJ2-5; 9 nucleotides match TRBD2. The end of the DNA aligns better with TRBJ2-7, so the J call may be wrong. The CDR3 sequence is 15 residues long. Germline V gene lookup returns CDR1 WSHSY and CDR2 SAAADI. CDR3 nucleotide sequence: TGCGCCAGCAAACAGGCGGGAGGGATCGGCTACGAGCAGTACTTC. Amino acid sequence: CASKQAGGIGYEQYF.

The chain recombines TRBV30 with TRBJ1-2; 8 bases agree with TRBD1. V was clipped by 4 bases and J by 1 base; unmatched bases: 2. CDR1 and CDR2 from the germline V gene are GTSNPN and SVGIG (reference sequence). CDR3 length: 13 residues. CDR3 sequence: CAWMDRDNYGYTF. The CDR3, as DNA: TGTGCCTGGATGGACAGGGATAACTATGGCTACACCTTC.

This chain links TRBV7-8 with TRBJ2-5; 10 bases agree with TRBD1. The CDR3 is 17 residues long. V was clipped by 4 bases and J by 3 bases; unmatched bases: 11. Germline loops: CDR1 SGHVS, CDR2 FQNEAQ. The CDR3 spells CASSSPGQGSGEETQYF. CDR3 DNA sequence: TGTGCCAGCAGCTCGCCGGGACAGGGGAGTGGAGAAGAGACCCAGTACTTC.

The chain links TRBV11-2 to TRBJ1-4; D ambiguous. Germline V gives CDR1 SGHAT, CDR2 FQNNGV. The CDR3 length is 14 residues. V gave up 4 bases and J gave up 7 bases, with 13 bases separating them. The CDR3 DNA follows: TGTGCCAGCAGCTGGGGATTCGAGGGTGAAAAACTGTTTTTT. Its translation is CASSWGFEGEKLFF.

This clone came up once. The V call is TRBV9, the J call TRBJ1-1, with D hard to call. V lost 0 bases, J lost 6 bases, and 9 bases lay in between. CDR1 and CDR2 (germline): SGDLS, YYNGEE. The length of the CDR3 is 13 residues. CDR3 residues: CASSVDNLSEAFF. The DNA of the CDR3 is TGTGCCAGCAGCGTAGACAACCTCTCTGAAGCTTTCTTT.

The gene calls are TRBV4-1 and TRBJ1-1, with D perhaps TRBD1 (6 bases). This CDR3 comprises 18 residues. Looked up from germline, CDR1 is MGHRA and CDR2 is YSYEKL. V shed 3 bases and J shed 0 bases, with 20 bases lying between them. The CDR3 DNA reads TGCGCCAGCAGCCAGCAGACAGGCGTCCCCGGGGTGAACACTGAAGCTTTCTTT. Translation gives CASSQQTGVPGVNTEAFF.

As DNA, the CDR3 is TGTGCCAGCAGTGCGACTAGCGGGAGCACAGATACGCAGTATTTT. Its translation: CASSATSGSTDTQYF. The V gene is TRBV6-4, the J gene TRBJ2-3, with TRBD2 matching over 10 bases. V lost 4 bases and J lost 0; bases outside the gene matches: 1. This CDR3 is 15 amino acids long. The germline gives CDR1 MRHNA, CDR2 SNTAGT.

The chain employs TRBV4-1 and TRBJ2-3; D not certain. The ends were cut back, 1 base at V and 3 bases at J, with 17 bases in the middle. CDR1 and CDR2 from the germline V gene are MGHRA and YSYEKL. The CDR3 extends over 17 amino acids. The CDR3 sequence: CASSQGVAVEFTDTQYF. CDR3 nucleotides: TGCGCCAGCAGCCAAGGAGTTGCGGTAGAGTTTACAGATACGCAGTATTTT.

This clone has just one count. The CDR3 nucleotides are TGTGCCAGCAGCCAGGCTACGTCTGAAAAACTGTTTTTT. Translating gives CASSQATSEKLFF. The chain couples TRBV6-6 to TRBJ1-4, with unresolved D. CDR3 length: 13 residues. Germline V gene data show CDR1 as MNHNY and CDR2 as SVGAGI (reference sequence). V was pared by 6 bases and J by 7 bases, with 12 bases between.

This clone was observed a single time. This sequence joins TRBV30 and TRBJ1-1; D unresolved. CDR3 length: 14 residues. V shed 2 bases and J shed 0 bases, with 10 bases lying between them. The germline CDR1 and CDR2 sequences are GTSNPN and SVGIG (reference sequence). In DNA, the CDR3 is TGTGCCTGGAGTTTTGGTTCTATGAACACTGAAGCTTTCTTT. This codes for CAWSFGSMNTEAFF.

The CDR3 protein is CASSGANEQFF. DNA for the CDR3: TGTGCCAGCAGCGGAGCTAATGAGCAGTTCTTC. This chain joins TRBV11-3 and TRBJ2-1; D ambiguous. V was shortened by 5 bases and J by 7 bases, with 6 bases between the two germline ends. The CDR3 contains 11 residues. Per germline, CDR1 SGHNT and CDR2 YENEEA.

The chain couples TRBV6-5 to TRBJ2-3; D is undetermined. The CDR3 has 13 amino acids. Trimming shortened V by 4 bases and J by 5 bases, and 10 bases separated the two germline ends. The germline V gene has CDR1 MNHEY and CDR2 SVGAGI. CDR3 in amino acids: CASSWYPQDTQYF. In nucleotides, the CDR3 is TGTGCCAGCAGTTGGTATCCACAAGATACGCAGTATTTT.

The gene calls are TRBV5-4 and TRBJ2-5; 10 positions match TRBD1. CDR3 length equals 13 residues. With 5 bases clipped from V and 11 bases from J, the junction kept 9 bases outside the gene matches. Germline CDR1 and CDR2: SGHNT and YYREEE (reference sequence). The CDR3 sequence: CASRYGTGEEQYF. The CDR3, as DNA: TGTGCCAGCAGATACGGGACAGGGGAAGAGCAGTACTTC. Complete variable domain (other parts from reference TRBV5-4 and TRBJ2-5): ETGVTQSPTHLIKTRGQQVTLRCSSQSGHNTVSWYQQALGQGPQFIFQYYREEENGRGNFPPRFSGLQFPNYSSELNVNALELDDSALYLCASRYGTGEEQYFGPGTRLLVL.

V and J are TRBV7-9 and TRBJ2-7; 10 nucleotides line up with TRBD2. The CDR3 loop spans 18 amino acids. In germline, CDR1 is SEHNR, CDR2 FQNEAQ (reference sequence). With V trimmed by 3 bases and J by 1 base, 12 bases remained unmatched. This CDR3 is CASSFSLGVTSGSYEQYF. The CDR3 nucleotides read TGTGCCAGCAGCTTTTCCCTCGGGGTGACTAGCGGGTCCTACGAGCAGTACTTC.

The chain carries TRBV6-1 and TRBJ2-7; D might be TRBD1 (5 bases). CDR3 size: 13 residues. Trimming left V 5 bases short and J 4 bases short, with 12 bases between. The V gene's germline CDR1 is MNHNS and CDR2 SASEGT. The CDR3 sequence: CASSLSGWYEQYF. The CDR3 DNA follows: TGTGCCAGCAGTCTCTCAGGGTGGTACGAGCAGTACTTC.

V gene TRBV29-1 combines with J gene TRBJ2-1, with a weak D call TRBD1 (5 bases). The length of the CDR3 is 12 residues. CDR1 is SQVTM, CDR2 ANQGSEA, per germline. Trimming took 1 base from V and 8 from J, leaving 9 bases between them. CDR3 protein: CSVEGIRDEQFF. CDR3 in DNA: TGCAGCGTTGAAGGCATCAGGGATGAGCAGTTCTTC.

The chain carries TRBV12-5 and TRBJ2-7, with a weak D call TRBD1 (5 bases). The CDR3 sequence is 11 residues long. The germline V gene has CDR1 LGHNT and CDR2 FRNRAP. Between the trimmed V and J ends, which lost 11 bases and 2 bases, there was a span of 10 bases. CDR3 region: CAVQGPYEQYF. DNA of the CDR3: TGTGCTGTCCAGGGCCCCTACGAGCAGTACTTC.